These 7 T cell receptor beta chains were all obtained from the same sample, sequenced in a study of T-cell memory formation after mild COVID-19 (TCRdb year 2021). Preparation of the library involved 5' RACE. Reads for this sample came from an Illumina NovaSeq 6000. TCRdb trimmed public reads at Q25 via fastp, called clones via MiXCR and kept in-frame beta chains. Every CDR3 protein is listed once, alongside the most common genes and DNA of its rows. The sample yields 200,000 or so distinct CDR3 sequences; 16% were counted once. In total, the top ten clones hold about 2% of the sample. Source material: PBMCs or a T cell subset sorted from them (not recorded which). The receptors stem from an adult woman who had mild COVID-19 (a few samples of this study predate the infection). The sample titles of this study are shuffled in the database, so cell type and time point are left out; the donor was told from shared clones.

The rearrangement uses TRBV5-1 and TRBJ2-5; 9 bases align to TRBD1. The CDR3 is 15 residues long. Germline lookup yields CDR1 SGHRS and CDR2 YFSETQ. V lost 6 bases and J lost 4; bases outside the gene matches: 10. In DNA, the CDR3 is TGCGCCAGCAACCGGGGACAGGGACATGGAGAGACCCAGTACTTC. Amino acid sequence: CASNRGQGHGETQYF.

J is TRBJ2-1 and V is TRBV4-3; TRBD2 agrees at 13 bases. V shed 5 bases, J shed 13 bases, and the junction held 11 bases outside the gene matches. Germline V gene sequence: CDR1 LGHNA, CDR2 YSLEER. The CDR3 has 15 residues. In DNA, the CDR3 is TGCGCCAGCAGCTTACAAGGGGGACTAGCGGGACGCCAGTTCTTC. It is translated as CASSLQGGLAGRQFF.

Note on this clonotype: A much larger clone sits a single nucleotide away, making a read error possible. The chain has TRBV6-2 or TRBV6-3 and TRBJ2-7; possibly TRBD1 for D (5 bases). The V gene's germline CDR1 is MNHEY and CDR2 SVGEGT. There are 15 residues in the CDR3. CDR3 amino acids: CDSSPAGFGAYEQYF. CDR3 in DNA: TGTGACAGCAGTCCGGCAGGGTTCGGCGCCTACGAGCAGTACTTC.

J is TRBJ2-1 and V is TRBV29-1, with 9 bases aligning to TRBD2. The CDR3 has 14 residues. V shed 4 bases and J 9 bases; nucleotides not matched to a gene: 10. Germline values: CDR1 SQVTM, CDR2 ANQGSEA. CDR3 sequence (DNA): TGCAGCGTTGGGACTAGCGTCCTGCTTGGTGAGCAGTTCTTC. Translation: CSVGTSVLLGEQFF.

This clonotype was seen ten or more times. This rearrangement joins TRBV12-3 or TRBV12-4 to TRBJ2-5, with TRBD1 matching over 7 bases. Trimming removed 5 bases from V and 4 bases from J; junction bases left unmatched: 7. The CDR3 runs 14 residues. CDR3 bases: TGTGCCAGCAGTCTGAGCGACAGGGTAGAGACCCAGTACTTC. Its protein is CASSLSDRVETQYF.

V gene TRBV29-1 combines with J gene TRBJ1-1, with TRBD1 identical over 8 bases. The germline gives CDR1 SQVTM, CDR2 ANQGSEA. This CDR3 spans 16 amino acids. The V segment lost 3 bases and the J segment 0 bases; nucleotides outside the gene matches: 9. The CDR3 DNA is TGCAGCGTTGAGGGACAGGAGCCACGTATGAACACTGAAGCTTTCTTT. Its protein product is CSVEGQEPRMNTEAFF.

This rearrangement joins TRBV20-1 to TRBJ2-3, with a weak D call TRBD1 (6 bases). This CDR3 has 15 residues. CDR1 is DFQATT, CDR2 SNEGSKA, per germline (reference sequence). V lost 3 bases and J lost 0, with 13 bases in between. The CDR3 DNA reads as TGCAGTGCTAGCGTGGGGGCCGATAGCACAGATACGCAGTATTTT. It translates to CSASVGADSTDTQYF.